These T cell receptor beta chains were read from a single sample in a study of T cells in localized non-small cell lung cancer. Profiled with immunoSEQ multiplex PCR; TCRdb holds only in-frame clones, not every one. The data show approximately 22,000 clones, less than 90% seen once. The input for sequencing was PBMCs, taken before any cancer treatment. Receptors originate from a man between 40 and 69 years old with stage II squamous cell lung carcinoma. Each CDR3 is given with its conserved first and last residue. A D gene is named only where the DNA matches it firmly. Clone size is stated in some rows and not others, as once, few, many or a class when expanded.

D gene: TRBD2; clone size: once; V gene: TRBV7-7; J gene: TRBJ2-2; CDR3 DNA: TGTGCTAGCAGCCCGAGACTAGCGGGCGGAACCGGGGAGCTGTTTTTT; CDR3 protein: CASSPRLAGGTGELFF
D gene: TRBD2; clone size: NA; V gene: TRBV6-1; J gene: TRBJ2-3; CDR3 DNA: TGTGCCAGCAGTGACCCGGGACTAGGAGTCACAGATACGCAGTATTTT; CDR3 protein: CASSDPGLGVTDTQYF
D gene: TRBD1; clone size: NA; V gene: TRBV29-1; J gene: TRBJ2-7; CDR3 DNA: TGCAGCGCAACCAGGACAGGGGCGGGGGAGCAGTACTTC; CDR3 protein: CSATRTGAGEQYF
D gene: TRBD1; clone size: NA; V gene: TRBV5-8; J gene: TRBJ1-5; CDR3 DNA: TGTGCCAGCAGCTTGGTTGGGACAGGGTGGACAAGCAATCAGCCCCAGCATTTT; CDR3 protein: CASSLVGTGWTSNQPQHF
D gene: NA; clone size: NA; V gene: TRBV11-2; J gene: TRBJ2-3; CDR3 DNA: TGTGCCAGCAGCCAAGGGGGGGCTGGGGTTCGTACGCAGTATTTT; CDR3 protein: CASSQGGAGVRTQYF
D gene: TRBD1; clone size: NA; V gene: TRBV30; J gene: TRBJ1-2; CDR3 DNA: TGTGCCTGGAGTCCTGGGGACAGGAGGACTAACTATGGCTACACCTTC; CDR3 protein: CAWSPGDRRTNYGYTF
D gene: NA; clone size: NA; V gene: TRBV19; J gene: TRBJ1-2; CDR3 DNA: TGTGCCAGTAGTGTAACTACAGTAACCTATGGCTACACCTTC; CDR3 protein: CASSVTTVTYGYTF
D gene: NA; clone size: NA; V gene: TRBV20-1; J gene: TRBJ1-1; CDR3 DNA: TGCAGTGCTACCGGACGGGGAAGTAGTTTCTTT; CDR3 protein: CSATGRGSSFF
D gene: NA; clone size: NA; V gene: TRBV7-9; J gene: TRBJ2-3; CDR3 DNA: TGTGCCAGCACCCCCTGGGTAGCGGATTCTAGCACAGATACGCAGTATTTT; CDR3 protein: CASTPWVADSSTDTQYF
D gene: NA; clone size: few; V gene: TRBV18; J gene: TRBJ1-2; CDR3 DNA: TGTGCCAGCTCACCGGGACTCGGGTTTCAAGGCTACACCTTC; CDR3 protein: CASSPGLGFQGYTF
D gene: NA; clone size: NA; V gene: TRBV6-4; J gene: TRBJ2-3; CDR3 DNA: TGTGCCAGCACTCACTCCGGGGGTGATACGCAGTATTTT; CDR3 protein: CASTHSGGDTQYF
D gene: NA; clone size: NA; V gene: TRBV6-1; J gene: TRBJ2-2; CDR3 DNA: TGTGCCAGCATGGGAAGGACAGCATTCACCGGGGAGCTGTTTTTT; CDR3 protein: CASMGRTAFTGELFF
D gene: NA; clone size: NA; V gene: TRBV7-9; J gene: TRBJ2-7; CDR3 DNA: TGTGCCAGCAGCGAGCGCTACGAGCAGTACTTC; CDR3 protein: CASSERYEQYF
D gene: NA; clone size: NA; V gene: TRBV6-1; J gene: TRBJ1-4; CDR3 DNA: TGTGCCAGCAGTGAAGCGATAAGGGGATTTGCAACTAATGAAAAACTGTTTTTT; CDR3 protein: CASSEAIRGFATNEKLFF
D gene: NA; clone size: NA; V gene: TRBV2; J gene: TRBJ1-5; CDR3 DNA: TGTGCCAGCAGTGACGGTCCCCAGGAAGCCCCCCAGCATTTT; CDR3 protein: CASSDGPQEAPQHF
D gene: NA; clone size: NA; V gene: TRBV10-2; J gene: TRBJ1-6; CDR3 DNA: TGCGCCATCAAACAACAGGGCTTTGGATCACCCCTCCACTTT; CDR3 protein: CAIKQQGFGSPLHF
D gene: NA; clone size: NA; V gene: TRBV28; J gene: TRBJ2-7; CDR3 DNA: TGTGCCAGCAGTCCCGGGGGCTATTCCTACGAGCAGTACTTC; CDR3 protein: CASSPGGYSYEQYF
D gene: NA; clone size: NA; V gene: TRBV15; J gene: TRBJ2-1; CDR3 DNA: TGTGCCACCAGCACCGACATGGGGTCCTACAATGAGCAGTTCTTC; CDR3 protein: CATSTDMGSYNEQFF
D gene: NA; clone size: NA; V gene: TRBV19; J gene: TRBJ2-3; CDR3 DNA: TGTGCCAGTAGCTTCCCTAGCACAGATACGCAGTATTTT; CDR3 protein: CASSFPSTDTQYF
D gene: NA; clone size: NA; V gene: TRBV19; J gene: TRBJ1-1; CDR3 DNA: TGTGCCAGTAGTATAAACAGGGAAACTGAAGCTTTCTTT; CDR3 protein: CASSINRETEAFF
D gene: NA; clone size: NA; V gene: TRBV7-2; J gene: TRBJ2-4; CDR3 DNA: TGTGCCAGCAGCTTAGCGAGGGTTTCGAACATTCAGTACTTC; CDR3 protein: CASSLARVSNIQYF
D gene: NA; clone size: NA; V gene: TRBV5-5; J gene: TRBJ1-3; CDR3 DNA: TGTGCCAGCAGCTTGGCCGACCCGTTCTCTGGAAACACCATATATTTT; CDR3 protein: CASSLADPFSGNTIYF
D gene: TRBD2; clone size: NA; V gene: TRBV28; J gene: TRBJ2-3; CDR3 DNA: TGTGCCAGCCTCTCCCGGCGGGAGAGTGCAGATACGCAGTATTTT; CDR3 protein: CASLSRRESADTQYF
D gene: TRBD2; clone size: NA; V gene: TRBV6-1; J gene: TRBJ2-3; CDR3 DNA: TGTGCCAGCAGTGAATTAGCGGGAGGGCCAGATACGCAGTATTTT; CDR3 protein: CASSELAGGPDTQYF